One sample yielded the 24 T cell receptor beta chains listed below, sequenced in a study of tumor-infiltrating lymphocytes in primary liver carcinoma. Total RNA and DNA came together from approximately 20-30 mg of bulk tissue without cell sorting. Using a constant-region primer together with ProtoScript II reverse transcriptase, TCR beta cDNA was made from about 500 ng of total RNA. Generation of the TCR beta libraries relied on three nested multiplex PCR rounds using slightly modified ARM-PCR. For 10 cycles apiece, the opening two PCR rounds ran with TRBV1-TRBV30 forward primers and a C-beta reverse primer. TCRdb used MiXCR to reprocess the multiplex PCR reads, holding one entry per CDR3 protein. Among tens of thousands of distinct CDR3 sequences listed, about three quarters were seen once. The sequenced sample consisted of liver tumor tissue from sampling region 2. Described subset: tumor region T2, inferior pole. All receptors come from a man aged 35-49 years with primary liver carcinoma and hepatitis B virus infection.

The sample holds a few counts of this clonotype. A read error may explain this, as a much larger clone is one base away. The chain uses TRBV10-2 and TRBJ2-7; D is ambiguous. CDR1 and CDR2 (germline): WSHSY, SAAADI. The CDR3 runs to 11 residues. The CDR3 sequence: CANSESHEQYF. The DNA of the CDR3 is TGCGCCAACAGTGAGTCCCACGAGCAGTACTTC.

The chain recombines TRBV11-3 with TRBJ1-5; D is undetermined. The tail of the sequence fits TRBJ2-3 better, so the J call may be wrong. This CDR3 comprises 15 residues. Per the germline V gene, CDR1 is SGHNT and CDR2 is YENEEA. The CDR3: CASSLDLGMAQPQYF. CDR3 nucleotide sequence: TGTGCCAGCAGCTTAGATTTGGGGATGGCTCAGCCCCAGTATTTT.

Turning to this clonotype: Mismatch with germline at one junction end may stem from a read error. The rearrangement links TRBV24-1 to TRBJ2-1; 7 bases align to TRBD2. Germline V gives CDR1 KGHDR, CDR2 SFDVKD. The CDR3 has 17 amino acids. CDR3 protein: CATSEYFTTSSYDEQFF. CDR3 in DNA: TGTGCCACCAGTGAATATTTTACGACTAGCTCCTACGATGAGCAGTTCTTC.

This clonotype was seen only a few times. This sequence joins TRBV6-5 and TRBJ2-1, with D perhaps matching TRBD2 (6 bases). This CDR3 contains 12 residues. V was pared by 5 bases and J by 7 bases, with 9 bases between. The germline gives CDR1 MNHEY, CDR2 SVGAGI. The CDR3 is CASSGGRNEQFF. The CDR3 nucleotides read TGTGCCAGCAGTGGGGGGAGGAATGAGCAGTTCTTC.

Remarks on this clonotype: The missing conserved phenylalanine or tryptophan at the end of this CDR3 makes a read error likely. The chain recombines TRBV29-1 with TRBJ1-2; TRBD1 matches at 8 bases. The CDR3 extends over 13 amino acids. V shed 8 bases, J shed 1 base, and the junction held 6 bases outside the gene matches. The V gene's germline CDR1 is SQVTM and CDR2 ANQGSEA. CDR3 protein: CSTRTGSNYGYTL. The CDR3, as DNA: TGCAGCACCCGGACAGGGAGTAACTATGGCTACACCTTA.

CDR3 loop: CASSLGNYSYTF. The CDR3 coding sequence is TGTGCCAGCAGCTTAGGGAACTATAGTTACACCTTC. The chain employs TRBV7-9 and TRBJ1-2; no definite D call. CDR1 and CDR2 from the germline V gene are SEHNR and FQNEAQ (reference sequence). The germline V and J ends were trimmed by 1 base and 11 bases, with 11 bases remaining between them. The CDR3 has 12 amino acids.

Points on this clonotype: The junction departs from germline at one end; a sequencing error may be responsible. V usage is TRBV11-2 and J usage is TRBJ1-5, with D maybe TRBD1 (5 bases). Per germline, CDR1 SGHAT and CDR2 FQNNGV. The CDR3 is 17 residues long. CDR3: CASSLVGVTGNNQPRHF. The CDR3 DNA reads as TGTGCCAGCAGCTTAGTAGGGGTAACAGGCAACAATCAGCCCCGGCATTTT.

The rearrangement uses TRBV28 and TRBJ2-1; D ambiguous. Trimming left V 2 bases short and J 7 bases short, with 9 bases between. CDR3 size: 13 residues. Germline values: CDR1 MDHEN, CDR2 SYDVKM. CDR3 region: CASSLKPFNEQFF. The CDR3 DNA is TGTGCCAGCAGTTTAAAACCATTTAATGAGCAGTTCTTC.

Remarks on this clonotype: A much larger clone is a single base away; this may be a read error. The CDR3 loop is CVTSDSVNLFF. The CDR3 DNA reads TGTGTCACCAGTGACTCCGTAAATTTGTTCTTC. This chain links TRBV24-1 with TRBJ2-1, with D hard to call. Looked up from germline, CDR1 is KGHDR and CDR2 is SFDVKD. This CDR3 contains 11 residues.

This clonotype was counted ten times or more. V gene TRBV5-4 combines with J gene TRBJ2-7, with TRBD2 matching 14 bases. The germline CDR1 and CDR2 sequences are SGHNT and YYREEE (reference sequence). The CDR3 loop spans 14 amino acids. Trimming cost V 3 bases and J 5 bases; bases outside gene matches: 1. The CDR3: CASSSGLAGDEQYF. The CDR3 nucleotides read TGTGCCAGCAGCTCGGGACTAGCGGGAGACGAGCAGTACTTC.

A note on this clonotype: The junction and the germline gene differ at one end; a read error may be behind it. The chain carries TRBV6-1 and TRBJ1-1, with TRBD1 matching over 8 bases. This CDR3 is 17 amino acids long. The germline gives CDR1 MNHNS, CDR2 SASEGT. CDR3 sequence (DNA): TGTGCTAGCAGTGTAGGTGGAGGGCAGGGGGCTAACACTGAAGCTTTCTTT. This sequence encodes CASSVGGGQGANTEAFF.

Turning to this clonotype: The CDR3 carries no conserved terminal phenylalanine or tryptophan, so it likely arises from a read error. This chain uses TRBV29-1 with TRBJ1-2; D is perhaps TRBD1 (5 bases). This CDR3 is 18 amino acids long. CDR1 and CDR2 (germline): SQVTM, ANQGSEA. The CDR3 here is CGVGAPTGTQVANYGYTI. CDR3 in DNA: TGCGGCGTTGGGGCGCCAACAGGAACTCAAGTGGCTAACTATGGCTACACCATC.

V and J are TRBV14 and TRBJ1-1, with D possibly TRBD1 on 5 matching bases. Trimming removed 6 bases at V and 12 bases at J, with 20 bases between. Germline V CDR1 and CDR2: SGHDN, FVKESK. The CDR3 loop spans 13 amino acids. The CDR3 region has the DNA TGTGCCAGCAGTCAGATACTCCAGGGCCGGACTTTCTTT. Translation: CASSQILQGRTFF.

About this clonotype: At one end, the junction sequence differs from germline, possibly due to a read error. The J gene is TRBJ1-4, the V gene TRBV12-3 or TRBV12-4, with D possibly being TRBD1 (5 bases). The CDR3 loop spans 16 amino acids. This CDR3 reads CATSTGRHVTNEKLFF. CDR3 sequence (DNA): TGTGCCACCAGTACAGGCCGACATGTAACTAATGAAAAACTGTTTTTT.

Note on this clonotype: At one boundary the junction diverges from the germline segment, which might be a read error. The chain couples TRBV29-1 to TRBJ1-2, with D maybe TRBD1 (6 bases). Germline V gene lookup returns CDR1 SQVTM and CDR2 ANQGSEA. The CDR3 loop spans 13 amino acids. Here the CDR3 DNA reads TGCAGCGTTTTCGGACAGACTAGCTATGGCTGCACCTTC. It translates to CSVFGQTSYGCTF.

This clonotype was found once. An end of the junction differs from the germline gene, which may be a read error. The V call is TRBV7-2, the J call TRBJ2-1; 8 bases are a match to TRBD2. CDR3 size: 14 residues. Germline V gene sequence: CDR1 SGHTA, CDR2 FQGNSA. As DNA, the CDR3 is TGTGTCAGCAGTTTAGCAGCGGGGGCCAATGAGCAGTTCTTC. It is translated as CVSSLAAGANEQFF.

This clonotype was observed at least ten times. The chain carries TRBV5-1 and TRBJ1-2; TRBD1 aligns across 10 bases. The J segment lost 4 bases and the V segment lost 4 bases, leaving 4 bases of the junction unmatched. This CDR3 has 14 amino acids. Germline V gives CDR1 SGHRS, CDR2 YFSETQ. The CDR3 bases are TGCGCCAGCAGCCCGGACAGGGGGTCCTATGGCTACACCTTC. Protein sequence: CASSPDRGSYGYTF.

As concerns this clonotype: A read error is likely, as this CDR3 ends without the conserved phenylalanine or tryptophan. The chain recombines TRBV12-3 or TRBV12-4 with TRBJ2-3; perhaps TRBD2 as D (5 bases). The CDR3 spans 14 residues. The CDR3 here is CASTLGGDGGTQYL. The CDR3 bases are TGTGCCAGCACTTTAGGAGGAGACGGTGGTACGCAGTATTTG.

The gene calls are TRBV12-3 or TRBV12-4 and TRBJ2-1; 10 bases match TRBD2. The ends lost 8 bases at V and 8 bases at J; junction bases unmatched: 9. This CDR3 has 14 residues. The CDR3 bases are TGTGCCAGCTTACAAGCGGGAGGGCCCCATGAGCAGTTCTTC. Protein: CASLQAGGPHEQFF.

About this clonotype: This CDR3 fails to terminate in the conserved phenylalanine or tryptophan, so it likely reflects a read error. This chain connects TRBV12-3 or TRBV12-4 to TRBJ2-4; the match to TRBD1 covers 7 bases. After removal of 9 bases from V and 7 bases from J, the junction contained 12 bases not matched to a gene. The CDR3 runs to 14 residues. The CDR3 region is CASTKGATRNIQYL. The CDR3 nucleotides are TGTGCCAGTACGAAGGGGGCAACCCGGAACATTCAGTACTTA.

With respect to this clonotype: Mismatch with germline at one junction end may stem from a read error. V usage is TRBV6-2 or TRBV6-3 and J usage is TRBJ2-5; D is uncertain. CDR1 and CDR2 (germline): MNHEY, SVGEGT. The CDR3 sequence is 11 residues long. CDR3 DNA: TGTGCCAGCAGCGGTGCAGAGACCCAGAAATTC. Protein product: CASSGAETQKF.

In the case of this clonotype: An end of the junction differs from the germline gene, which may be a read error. The CDR3 protein is CVSAGQLSEQYF. The CDR3 DNA follows: TGTGTCAGCGCCGGACAATTATCCGAGCAGTACTTC. The V gene is TRBV11-2, the J gene TRBJ2-7, with D possibly matching TRBD1 (5 bases). Germline V gives CDR1 SGHAT, CDR2 FQNNGV. The CDR3 has 12 amino acids.

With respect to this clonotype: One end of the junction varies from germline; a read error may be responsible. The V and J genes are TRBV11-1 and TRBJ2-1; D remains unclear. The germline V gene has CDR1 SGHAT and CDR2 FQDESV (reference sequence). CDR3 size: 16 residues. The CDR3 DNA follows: TGTGCCGGTGCCCGAAACGTCCTGAGCTCCTACAATGAGCAGCTCTTC. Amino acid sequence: CAGARNVLSSYNEQLF.

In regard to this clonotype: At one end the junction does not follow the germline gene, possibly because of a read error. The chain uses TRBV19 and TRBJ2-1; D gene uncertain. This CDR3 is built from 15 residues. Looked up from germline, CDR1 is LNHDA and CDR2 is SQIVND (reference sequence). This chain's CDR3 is CVSSIVERSHHEQFF. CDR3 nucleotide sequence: TGTGTCAGTAGTATTGTTGAAAGGTCTCACCATGAGCAGTTCTTC.